This entry describes one TCR beta chain. Its target is unknown. These data come from a study of cytomegalovirus exposure and HLA in healthy donors. Study-level results: Analysis performed later showed TCR beta chains linked to HLA being more clonally expanded than equally common others.

60 Vbeta and 13 Jbeta primers were used in PCR. Using immunoSEQ multiplex PCR, the repertoire was profiled, and TCRdb retains in-frame clones only, with some absent. The sample has under 150,000 clones; 75% to 90% are singletons. The CDR3 totals 14 residues. With 1 base removed from V and 7 bases from J, the gap between germline ends came to 8 bases. CDR1 and CDR2 (germline): MNHNS, SASEGT. Source material: PBMCs. The chain has TRBV6-1 and TRBJ1-6; D not certain. The receptor was derived from a woman aged 40 to 49 in good health and CMV-seronegative. CDR3 nucleotides: TGTGCCAGCAGTGAAGTTCCCACAAATTCACCCCTCCACTTT. This gives the protein CASSEVPTNSPLHF.